Each of the 4 T cell receptor beta chains below was sequenced from the same sample in a study of blood T cell repertoires in COVID-19. Using immunoSEQ multiplex PCR, the repertoire was profiled, and TCRdb retains in-frame clones only, with some absent. The top ten clones hold 13% of a sample with approximately 100,000 clones, 84% of them seen once. What was sequenced was peripheral blood. These receptors all come from a human donor in a cohort sampled during active or convalescent COVID-19.

The chain is built from TRBV24-1 and TRBJ2-1, with D perhaps matching TRBD2 (6 bases). Germline CDR1 and CDR2: KGHDR and SFDVKD. The CDR3 is made up of 18 amino acids. V dropped 4 bases and J dropped 0 bases, with 18 bases sitting between them. CDR3 sequence: CATSDPGLSASSYNEQFF. The DNA for the CDR3 is TGTGCCACCAGTGACCCGGGACTTTCCGCTAGCTCCTACAATGAGCAGTTCTTC.

The chain uses TRBV7-2 and TRBJ1-5, with D unclear. Deletions cut 4 bases from V and 4 bases from J, with 8 bases between. The CDR3 length is 13 residues. CDR1 is SGHTA, CDR2 FQGNSA, per germline. The CDR3 protein is CASSWRGNQPQHF. The DNA of the CDR3 is TGTGCCAGCAGCTGGAGAGGGAATCAGCCCCAGCATTTT.

This clone was observed a single time. V and J are TRBV3-1 (or the pseudogene TRBV3-2) and TRBJ1-4; D possibly corresponds to TRBD1 (6 bases). Germline CDR1 reads LGHDT; CDR2 reads YNNKEL (reference sequence). Between the trimmed V and J ends, which lost 1 base and 5 bases, there was a span of 8 bases. The CDR3 covers 14 residues. The CDR3 loop reads CASSQGRGNEKLFF. The DNA for the CDR3 is TGTGCCAGCAGCCAAGGCAGGGGAAATGAAAAACTGTTTTTT.

V usage is TRBV24-1 and J usage is TRBJ2-1; perhaps TRBD1 as D (5 bases). V lost 0 bases and J lost 9, with 14 bases in between. Germline V CDR1 and CDR2: KGHDR, SFDVKD. This CDR3 is 15 amino acids long. The CDR3 sequence: CATSDLTKDTGEQFF. The CDR3 region has the DNA TGTGCCACCAGTGATTTGACCAAAGACACAGGTGAGCAGTTCTTC.